The 22 T cell receptor beta chains below come from one sample, sequenced in a study of blood T cell repertoires in COVID-19. Generated by immunoSEQ multiplex PCR, the TCRdb table keeps only in-frame clones and is missing some. Of more than 350,000 clones in the sample, 70% to 90% were seen once. The source material was PBMCs or T cells enriched from blood (not recorded which). The receptors come from a woman under 30 who had been exposed to COVID-19.

The rearrangement uses TRBV18 and TRBJ2-3; 7 nucleotides align to TRBD2. V lost 1 base to trimming and J lost 0 bases; unmatched junction nucleotides: 4. CDR3 length: 16 residues. Germline values: CDR1 KGHSH, CDR2 LQKENI. CDR3 in DNA: TGTGCCAGCTCACCACGGCGGGGGTCTAGCACAGATACGCAGTATTTT. This gives the protein CASSPRRGSSTDTQYF. The complete variable domain, with remaining parts taken from reference TRBV18 and TRBJ2-3, reads NAGVMQNPRHLVRRRGQEARLRCSPMKGHSHVYWYRQLPEEGLKFMVYLQKENIIDESGMPKERFSAEFPKEGPSILRIQQVVRGDSAAYFCASSPRRGSSTDTQYFGPGTRLTVL.

V usage is TRBV29-1 and J usage is TRBJ1-2; the match to TRBD1 covers 11 bases. Trimming at V came to 3 bases and at J to 8 bases, leaving 8 bases not matched to a gene. CDR1 and CDR2 (germline): SQVTM, ANQGSEA. The CDR3 consists of 14 residues. CDR3 DNA: TGCAGCGTTGAGAAAGGACAGGGGGCGCAGGGCTACACCTTC. It codes for CSVEKGQGAQGYTF.

This sequence joins TRBV27 and TRBJ1-5, with a weak D call TRBD1 (6 bases). This CDR3 has 16 residues. The germline V gene encodes CDR1 MNHEY and CDR2 SMNVEV (reference sequence). Trimming cost V 0 bases and J 1 base, with 10 bases left between them. CDR3: CASSLSRTASNQPQHF. The CDR3 region has the DNA TGTGCCAGCAGTTTATCCCGGACAGCCAGCAATCAGCCCCAGCATTTT.

The V and J genes are TRBV12-3 or TRBV12-4 and TRBJ2-1; TRBD1 is a possible D gene (5 bases). Trimming cost V 1 base and J 8 bases, with 6 bases left between them. The CDR3 has 12 amino acids. This CDR3 reads CASSLVGDEQFF. CDR3 sequence (DNA): TGTGCCAGCAGTTTAGTAGGGGATGAGCAGTTCTTC.

Written as DNA, the CDR3 is TGTGCCAGCAGCTTGGTGAAGAGGGGGCCCTATGGCTACACCTTC. Its translation is CASSLVKRGPYGYTF. The chain combines TRBV5-6 with TRBJ1-2, with 7 positions matching TRBD1. The CDR3 is 15 residues long. Germline V CDR1 and CDR2: SGHDT, YYEEEE. With V trimmed by 0 bases and J by 4 bases, 6 bases remained unmatched.

The chain couples TRBV5-1 to TRBJ1-4; 7 positions agree with TRBD1. This CDR3 contains 14 residues. Looked up from germline, CDR1 is SGHRS and CDR2 is YFSETQ. Germline trimming cut 8 bases from V and 1 base from J; bases unmatched to any gene: 5. This CDR3 is CASSTGLTNEKLFF. The CDR3 DNA reads TGCGCCAGTTCGACAGGGCTAACTAATGAAAAACTGTTTTTT.

The gene calls are TRBV5-4 and TRBJ1-2; 7 nucleotides align to TRBD1. The V segment lost 0 bases and the J segment 8 bases; nucleotides outside the gene matches: 10. This CDR3 has 15 amino acids. CDR1 and CDR2 (germline): SGHNT, YYREEE (reference sequence). CDR3 region: CASSLARIQQGGYTF. The CDR3 coding sequence is TGTGCCAGCAGCTTGGCCAGGATCCAACAGGGGGGCTACACCTTC.

The V and J genes are TRBV28 and TRBJ1-3, with D perhaps TRBD1 (5 bases). The germline V and J ends were trimmed by 3 bases and 4 bases, with 10 bases remaining between them. CDR1 MDHEN and CDR2 SYDVKM come from the germline V gene. The CDR3 runs 14 residues. CDR3 bases: TGTGCCAGCAGTTTGGGCAGGGTAGGAAACACCATATATTTT. Amino acid sequence: CASSLGRVGNTIYF.

As DNA, the CDR3 is TGTGCCACCAGTGATCAAGGACAGGGAGGGCAGTTCTTC. Protein: CATSDQGQGGQFF. The chain carries TRBV24-1 and TRBJ2-1, with TRBD1 matching 8 bases. The CDR3 has 13 amino acids. V was pared by 3 bases and J by 12 bases, with 6 bases of the junction left unmatched. The germline V gene encodes CDR1 KGHDR and CDR2 SFDVKD.

V usage is TRBV7-2 and J usage is TRBJ1-2; TRBD1 might be the D (5 bases). CDR1 SGHTA and CDR2 FQGNSA come from the germline V gene. This CDR3 comprises 15 residues. The germline V and J ends were trimmed by 4 bases and 2 bases, with 14 bases remaining between them. The CDR3 DNA reads as TGTGCCAGCAGCTCATTAATCAGGGAAAACTATGGCTACACCTTC. This encodes CASSSLIRENYGYTF.

V usage is TRBV18 and J usage is TRBJ2-5; D is unclear. Germline CDR1 KGHSH, CDR2 LQKENI. This CDR3 contains 12 residues. Trimming stripped 4 bases from V and 5 bases from J, with 8 bases between. The CDR3: CASSRLGETQYF. CDR3 DNA sequence: TGTGCCAGCTCACGGCTAGGCGAGACCCAGTACTTC.

This clone was detected once. This specimen includes other DNA sequences encoding the same CDR3. The chain uses TRBV3-1 (or the pseudogene TRBV3-2) and TRBJ1-5; a weak D match, TRBD1 (6 bases). The length of the CDR3 is 12 residues. Per germline, CDR1 LGHDT and CDR2 YNNKEL (reference sequence). Trimming cost V 5 bases and J 5 bases, with 7 bases left between them. CDR3 bases: TGTGCCAGCAGCTCAGGGGATCAGCCCCAGCATTTT. This encodes CASSSGDQPQHF.

V is TRBV9 and J is TRBJ2-3; 9 bases agree with TRBD2. CDR3 size: 17 residues. The germline CDR1 and CDR2 sequences are SGDLS and YYNGEE. V lost 3 bases to trimming and J lost 0 bases; unmatched junction nucleotides: 8. This CDR3 reads CASSAQTSGPSTDTQYF. In nucleotides, the CDR3 is TGTGCCAGCAGCGCCCAGACTAGCGGCCCTAGCACAGATACGCAGTATTTT.

This clone has a single count. This chain uses TRBV12-3 or TRBV12-4 with TRBJ1-1; D is possibly TRBD1 (5 bases). Deletions cut 7 bases from V and 4 bases from J, with 10 bases between. This CDR3 spans 12 amino acids. The chain's CDR3 is CASTVGGTEAFF. DNA for the CDR3: TGTGCCAGCACCGTGGGGGGCACTGAAGCTTTCTTT.

Comments on this clone: The same CDR3 is also encoded by other DNA sequences in this sample. The V call is TRBV19, the J call TRBJ2-5; 12 bases align to TRBD2. Trimming removed 3 bases from V and 2 bases from J; junction bases left unmatched: 1. The CDR3 loop spans 15 amino acids. Germline lookup yields CDR1 LNHDA and CDR2 SQIVND (reference sequence). The CDR3 reads CASSIGTSGQETQYF. The CDR3 bases are TGTGCCAGTAGTATTGGGACTAGCGGGCAAGAGACCCAGTACTTC.

The V gene is TRBV7-9, the J gene TRBJ1-2; D is unclear. CDR1 and CDR2 from the germline V gene are SEHNR and FQNEAQ (reference sequence). Deletions cut 4 bases from V and 0 bases from J, with 9 bases between. The CDR3 runs to 14 residues. The CDR3 sequence is CASSSTGSNYGYTF. The CDR3 coding sequence is TGTGCCAGCAGCTCAACCGGGTCTAACTATGGCTACACCTTC.

This clone has a single count. This chain connects TRBV11-2 to TRBJ2-2; D remains ambiguous. Trimming stripped 5 bases from V and 6 bases from J, with 7 bases between. This CDR3 has 12 amino acids. Germline assignment: CDR1 SGHAT and CDR2 FQNNGV. CDR3 sequence (DNA): TGTGCCAGCAGCCCACTTTCCGGGGAGCTGTTTTTT. Encoded protein: CASSPLSGELFF.

This rearrangement joins TRBV5-5 to TRBJ1-1; no clear D gene. Trimming removed 0 bases from V and 6 bases from J, with 18 bases in between. The CDR3 is 16 amino acids. From germline, CDR1 is SGHKS and CDR2 YYEKEE (reference sequence). The DNA of the CDR3 is TGTGCCAGCAGCTTGGGCCATGTTTCAGGCGGGGCTGAAGCTTTCTTT. Translation: CASSLGHVSGGAEAFF.

This chain connects TRBV3-1 (or the pseudogene TRBV3-2) to TRBJ2-1, with 7 positions matching TRBD2. J lost 4 bases, V lost 1 base, and 13 bases had no gene match. CDR1 and CDR2 from the germline V gene are LGHDT and YNNKEL (reference sequence). This CDR3 has 18 amino acids. Here the CDR3 reads CASSQGHGREGGYNEQFF. The CDR3 coding sequence is TGTGCCAGCAGCCAAGGACATGGCCGAGAGGGAGGGTACAATGAGCAGTTCTTC.

J is TRBJ1-5 and V is TRBV28; TRBD1 agrees at 8 bases. The CDR3 loop spans 16 amino acids. The J segment lost 4 bases and the V segment lost 6 bases, leaving 11 bases of the junction unmatched. CDR1 and CDR2 from the germline V gene are MDHEN and SYDVKM. The CDR3 protein is CASRPPPGGGNQPQHF. The CDR3 coding sequence is TGTGCCAGCAGACCTCCCCCAGGGGGCGGTAATCAGCCCCAGCATTTT.

The chain uses TRBV10-3 and TRBJ2-1; TRBD2 matches at 10 bases. Trimming at V came to 5 bases and at J to 1 base, leaving 8 bases not matched to a gene. The germline CDR1 and CDR2 sequences are ENHRY and SYGVKD. The CDR3 has 17 amino acids. As DNA, the CDR3 is TGTGCCATCAGTTCAGCCGGGACTAGCGCGTCCTACAATGAGCAGTTCTTC. It codes for CAISSAGTSASYNEQFF.

V gene TRBV28 combines with J gene TRBJ2-7, with D possibly matching TRBD2 (6 bases). V lost 7 bases and J 6 bases, leaving 22 bases between the germline ends. CDR3 length: 15 amino acids. Germline V gives CDR1 MDHEN, CDR2 SYDVKM. CDR3 protein: CASTVAGSDKGEQYF. DNA of the CDR3: TGTGCCAGCACAGTGGCGGGGTCGGACAAGGGCGAGCAGTACTTC.